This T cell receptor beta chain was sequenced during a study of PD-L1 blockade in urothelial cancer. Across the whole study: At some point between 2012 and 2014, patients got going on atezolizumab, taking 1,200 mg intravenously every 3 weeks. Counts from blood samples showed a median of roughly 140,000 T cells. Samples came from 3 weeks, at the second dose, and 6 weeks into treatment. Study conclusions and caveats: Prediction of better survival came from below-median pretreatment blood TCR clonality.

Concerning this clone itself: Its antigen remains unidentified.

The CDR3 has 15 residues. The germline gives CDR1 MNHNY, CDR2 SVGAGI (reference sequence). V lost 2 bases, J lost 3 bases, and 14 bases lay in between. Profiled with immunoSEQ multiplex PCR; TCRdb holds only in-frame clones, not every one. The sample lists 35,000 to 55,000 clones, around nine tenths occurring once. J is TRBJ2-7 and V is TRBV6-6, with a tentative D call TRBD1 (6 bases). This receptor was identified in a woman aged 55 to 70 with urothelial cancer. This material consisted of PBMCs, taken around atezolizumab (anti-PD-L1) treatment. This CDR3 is CASSYIPQGYYEQYF. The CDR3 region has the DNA TGTGCCAGCAGTTACATCCCACAGGGCTACTACGAGCAGTACTTC.